Following are 18 T cell receptor beta chains from one sample sequenced in a study of T-cell reconstitution after alpha-beta-depleted transplantation in children. A library of TCRbeta sequences, prepared with unique molecular identifiers, was generated. TCRdb passed the PCR reads through MiXCR, listing each CDR3 protein once. The sample lists roughly 300,000 distinct CDR3 sequences; around a tenth were seen once. This specimen consisted of peripheral blood, obtained 180 days after TCRalphabeta/CD19-depleted stem cell transplant. The receptors shown here come from a male patient under 10 years old who had a stem cell transplant for chronic granulomatous disease, so the T cells may come from the graft donor.

This clonotype was recorded many times. V gene TRBV3-1 combines with J gene TRBJ2-5; TRBD2 agrees at 7 bases. The germline CDR1 and CDR2 sequences are LGHDT and YNNKEL (reference sequence). V was clipped by 2 bases and J by 5 bases; unmatched bases: 17. The CDR3 loop spans 18 amino acids. CDR3 DNA: TGTGCCAGCAGCCAAAATACGGGAGGAGCGGCTAGACGGGAGACCCAGTACTTC. Translation gives CASSQNTGGAARRETQYF.

This clonotype has at least ten counts. J is TRBJ2-1 and V is TRBV5-5, with unresolved D. V lost 2 bases and J lost 0, with 6 bases in between. The CDR3 has 14 amino acids. CDR1 and CDR2 (germline): SGHKS, YYEKEE (reference sequence). The CDR3 is CASSFLTSYNEQFF. The CDR3 DNA follows: TGTGCCAGCAGCTTTCTGACCTCCTACAATGAGCAGTTCTTC.

This clonotype showed up many times. V is TRBV5-5 and J is TRBJ1-1, with a weak D call TRBD1 (5 bases). Trimming cost V 0 bases and J 2 bases, with 14 bases left between them. The CDR3 loop spans 16 amino acids. Per germline, CDR1 SGHKS and CDR2 YYEKEE (reference sequence). As DNA, the CDR3 is TGTGCCAGCAGCTTGGATCGCAGGGAGGTTAACACTGAAGCTTTCTTT. Translated, it gives CASSLDRREVNTEAFF.

This clonotype showed up many times. The V call is TRBV20-1, the J call TRBJ2-2; 8 nucleotides align to TRBD1. V trimming: 0 bases; J trimming: 1 base; junction bases outside the gene matches: 16. The CDR3 sequence is 20 residues long. The germline gives CDR1 DFQATT, CDR2 SNEGSKA (reference sequence). CDR3 loop: CSARDTTGESEGRNTGELFF. The CDR3, as DNA: TGCAGTGCTAGAGATACGACAGGGGAGTCGGAAGGGCGGAACACCGGGGAGCTGTTTTTT.

This clonotype has ten or more counts. This chain joins TRBV3-1 and TRBJ2-3; no firm D call. V lost 7 bases, J lost 2 bases, and 10 bases lay in between. From germline, CDR1 is LGHDT and CDR2 YNNKEL (reference sequence). The CDR3 spans 13 residues. CDR3 in DNA: TGTGCCAGCACAGGCATACTCACAGATACGCAGTATTTT. Encoded protein: CASTGILTDTQYF.

The table lists this clonotype with a count of one. The genes are TRBV18 and TRBJ1-1; a weak D match, TRBD1 (5 bases). V lost 7 bases to trimming and J lost 2 bases, with 11 bases between them. The germline V gene has CDR1 KGHSH and CDR2 LQKENI. The CDR3 length is 13 residues. The CDR3 nucleotides read TGTGCCAGCTGCCCGACAGAAAACACTGAAGCTTTCTTT. Protein: CASCPTENTEAFF.

In this sample, this clonotype turned up many times. V gene TRBV29-1 combines with J gene TRBJ2-7; tentatively, D is TRBD2 (6 bases). V lost 6 bases and J 2 bases, leaving 11 bases between the germline ends. CDR1 is SQVTM and CDR2 is ANQGSEA in the germline V gene. This CDR3 is built from 12 residues. The DNA of the CDR3 is TGCAGCGTGGAGGGGCCCCCCTACGAGCAGTACTTC. Its translation: CSVEGPPYEQYF.

This clonotype has more than one count but fewer than ten. The CDR3 coding sequence is TGTGCCTGGAGTCCTCTCCCAGCGGACAATGAGCAGTTCTTC. This codes for CAWSPLPADNEQFF. V gene TRBV30 combines with J gene TRBJ2-1, with D perhaps TRBD2 (5 bases). Germline CDR1 is GTSNPN and CDR2 is SVGIG (reference sequence). Trimming stripped 2 bases from V and 5 bases from J, with 13 bases between. This CDR3 region has 14 residues. The full variable domain, in which reference TRBV30 and TRBJ2-1 provide the parts outside the CDR3, is SQTIHQWPATLVQPVGSPLSLECTVEGTSNPNLYWYRQAAGRGLQLLFYSVGIGQISSEVPQNLSASRPQDRQFILSSKKLLLSDSGFYLCAWSPLPADNEQFFGPGTRLTVL.

This clonotype was counted at least ten times. This sequence joins TRBV19 and TRBJ1-1; TRBD1 might be the D (6 bases). Trimming shortened V by 1 base and J by 5 bases, and 11 bases separated the two germline ends. From germline, CDR1 is LNHDA and CDR2 SQIVND (reference sequence). This CDR3 has 14 amino acids. This CDR3 reads CASSIGGARTEAFF. The CDR3 nucleotides are TGTGCCAGTAGTATAGGGGGGGCGCGTACTGAAGCTTTCTTT.

This clonotype was counted many times. This chain connects TRBV12-3 or TRBV12-4 to TRBJ2-3, with a weak D call TRBD2 (6 bases). The CDR3 runs to 16 residues. V lost 3 bases and J 8 bases, leaving 21 bases between the germline ends. CDR3 in DNA: TGTGCCAGCAGTTTCCATCTGGCTAGCGAAGATGGTACGCAGTATTTT. Translating it yields CASSFHLASEDGTQYF.

This clonotype was seen at least ten times. J is TRBJ2-7 and V is TRBV6-2 or TRBV6-3; D uncertain. Trimming stripped 10 bases from V and 6 bases from J, with 22 bases between. CDR1 is MNHEY, CDR2 SVGEGT, per germline. The CDR3 has 14 residues. The CDR3 DNA follows: TGTGCCACCGACCTGGGCGCTCCGTGGGGCGAGCAGTACTTC. Residues: CATDLGAPWGEQYF.

This clonotype occurred many times. This rearrangement joins TRBV20-1 to TRBJ2-3; D call uncertain. CDR1 is DFQATT and CDR2 is SNEGSKA in the germline V gene (reference sequence). The CDR3 extends over 11 amino acids. The germline V and J ends were trimmed by 0 bases and 3 bases, with 1 base remaining between them. The CDR3, as DNA: TGCAGTGCTAGAGAGACAGATACGCAGTATTTT. Translating gives CSARETDTQYF.

This clonotype was observed many times. This chain uses TRBV20-1 with TRBJ2-7; 13 bases align to TRBD2. V shed 6 bases, J shed 7 bases, and the junction held 6 bases outside the gene matches. CDR3 length equals 13 residues. Germline V lookup: CDR1 DFQATT, CDR2 SNEGSKA (reference sequence). Here the CDR3 DNA reads TGCAGTGCCACTAGCGGGAGGGCGAAAGAGCAGTACTTC. Protein product: CSATSGRAKEQYF.

This clonotype was found many times. The rearrangement links TRBV11-2 to TRBJ2-2; 7 bases are shared with TRBD1. This CDR3 comprises 16 residues. CDR1 is SGHAT, CDR2 FQNNGV, per germline. Trimming cost V 1 base and J 1 base; bases outside gene matches: 3. For the CDR3, the DNA is TGTGCCAGCAGCTTAGCCGGGACAGTGAACACCGGGGAGCTGTTTTTT. It specifies CASSLAGTVNTGELFF.

This clonotype was detected many times. The V call is TRBV2, the J call TRBJ2-1, with a possible D match to TRBD1 (5 bases). Trimming shortened V by 7 bases and J by 0 bases, and 16 bases separated the two germline ends. The germline CDR1 and CDR2 sequences are SNHLY and FYNNEI. The CDR3 has 16 amino acids. CDR3 sequence (DNA): TGTGCCAGCACCTCGGTGGGGCTTTCCTCCTACAATGAGCAGTTCTTC. Translated, it gives CASTSVGLSSYNEQFF.

There are many counts of this clonotype. The chain joins TRBV5-1 to TRBJ1-6, with D unresolved. With 4 bases removed from V and 6 bases from J, the gap between germline ends came to 11 bases. This CDR3 contains 14 residues. Germline V gene data show CDR1 as SGHRS and CDR2 as YFSETQ. The CDR3 DNA follows: TGCGCCAGCAGCACCCTAAGAAGTAATTCACCCCTCCACTTT. This translates into CASSTLRSNSPLHF.

This clonotype has more than one count but fewer than ten. This chain connects TRBV4-1 to TRBJ2-7; the match to TRBD2 covers 11 bases. The V gene end was trimmed by 0 bases and the J gene end by 3 bases; junction bases not matched to a gene: 7. CDR3 length: 17 amino acids. Germline values: CDR1 MGHRA, CDR2 YSYEKL. This CDR3 reads CASSQDLLAGDLYEQYF. CDR3 nucleotides: TGCGCCAGCAGCCAAGACCTACTAGCGGGGGACCTCTACGAGCAGTACTTC.

Ten or more counts support this clonotype. The genes are TRBV9 and TRBJ1-3, with D possibly being TRBD1 (5 bases). The CDR3 covers 16 residues. In germline, CDR1 is SGDLS, CDR2 YYNGEE. Trimming cost V 3 bases and J 2 bases, with 15 bases left between them. The CDR3 bases are TGTGCCAGCAGCGCAGACGTGGGGGTCCCTGGAAACACCATATATTTT. It specifies CASSADVGVPGNTIYF.